The T cell receptor beta chain described here comes from a study of OX40 agonist ivuxolimab in advanced cancers. For the study at large: With a range of roughly 20 to 80, age averaged approximately 55 years, and around 83% were male. General observations from the study: At doses 0.1 to 3.0 mg/kg, CD4+ and CD8+ clones expanded.

The method was immunoSEQ multiplex PCR; TCRdb's version includes in-frame clones alone and lacks a portion of them. The sample lists tens of thousands of clones, roughly 90% occurring once. Details on this clone: Its antigen is currently unknown.

Prior autoimmune disease or systemic immunosuppression barred patients. This sequence originates from an adult with an advanced solid tumor such as melanoma, head and neck, liver or kidney cancer. This specimen was CD4+ or CD8+ T cells sorted from blood, taken in a trial of the OX40 agonist ivuxolimab.

The CDR3 DNA sequence: TGTGCCAGCAGTCCCGGGACGGAGGAGACCCAGTACTTC. Translation gives CASSPGTEETQYF. This chain links TRBV6-6 with TRBJ2-5, with D perhaps assigned TRBD1 or TRBD2 (5 bases each). V was cut by 5 bases and J by 5 bases, with 12 bases left in between. The length of the CDR3 is 13 residues. Per the germline V gene, CDR1 is MNHNY and CDR2 is SVGAGI (reference sequence).